This T cell receptor beta chain was sequenced for a study of circulating and synovial CD4+ cells in juvenile arthritis. Notes on the study in general: Some such blood samples were as oligoclonal as synovium. Deeper sequencing increased measured overlap with synovial clonotypes. Circulating pathogenic-like and bulk T cells looked alike by Vbeta family usage.

For this clone: Its matching antigen is unknown.

V lost 2 bases, J lost 2 bases, and 10 bases lay in between. Germline V gene sequence: CDR1 SEHNR, CDR2 FQNEAQ (reference sequence). The CDR3 totals 14 residues. Profiled with immunoSEQ multiplex PCR; TCRdb holds only in-frame clones, not every one. The sample has around 32,000 clones; around 95% are singletons. The chain couples TRBV7-9 to TRBJ2-7, with D hard to call. Sequencing used CD4+ T cells from blood. This sequence originates from a human donor with juvenile idiopathic arthritis. The CDR3 loop reads CASSLFSDTYEQYF. The CDR3 DNA is TGTGCCAGCAGCTTATTCTCAGATACCTACGAGCAGTACTTC.